This entry lists 27 T cell receptor beta chains sequenced from one sample in a study of T cell responses to AZD1222 COVID-19 vaccine. Assay used: immunoSEQ multiplex PCR; TCRdb lists only in-frame clones, some missing. The table records some 190,000 clones, roughly nine tenths of them present only once. The sequenced sample was peripheral blood, obtained on day 0 of AZD1222 vaccination. Every receptor here comes from an adult in good health.

The CDR3 sequence is CASSMSGSDQPQHF. CDR3 DNA sequence: TGTGCCAGTAGTATGTCGGGGTCGGATCAGCCCCAGCATTTT. V usage is TRBV19 and J usage is TRBJ1-5, with unresolved D. The V gene lost 3 bases and the J gene lost 5 bases, with 11 bases spanning the gap. The germline CDR1 and CDR2 sequences are LNHDA and SQIVND (reference sequence). This CDR3 is built from 14 residues.

The chain carries TRBV29-1 and TRBJ1-5; TRBD1 might be the D (5 bases). Germline V gives CDR1 SQVTM, CDR2 ANQGSEA. Trimming took off 4 bases at V and 0 bases at J, with 10 bases between the two ends. CDR3 size: 14 residues. The CDR3 sequence is CSVGGGVSNQPQHF. CDR3 in DNA: TGCAGCGTTGGGGGCGGTGTTAGCAATCAGCCCCAGCATTTT.

The chain has TRBV29-1 and TRBJ2-7; 7 bases are shared with TRBD1. The CDR3 sequence is 13 residues long. After removal of 6 bases from V and 1 base from J, the junction contained 6 bases not matched to a gene. Germline V lookup: CDR1 SQVTM, CDR2 ANQGSEA. CDR3 sequence: CSVGDSRSYEQYF. The DNA of the CDR3 is TGCAGCGTGGGGGACAGCCGATCCTACGAGCAGTACTTC.

The count of this clone is one. The chain carries TRBV27 and TRBJ1-3; 10 bases agree with TRBD1. With 6 bases clipped from V and 2 bases from J, the junction kept 1 base outside the gene matches. Germline V CDR1 and CDR2: MNHEY, SMNVEV (reference sequence). The CDR3 is made up of 14 amino acids. CDR3 in amino acids: CASRDRGTGNTIYF. The CDR3 bases are TGTGCCAGCAGGGACAGGGGGACTGGAAACACCATATATTTT.

The rearrangement joins TRBV5-4 to TRBJ2-7; the match to TRBD1 covers 10 bases. From germline, CDR1 is SGHNT and CDR2 YYREEE (reference sequence). V dropped 4 bases and J dropped 1; count of bases not matched to a gene: 5. This CDR3 comprises 15 residues. CDR3 bases: TGTGCCAGCAGCAGGGGACAGGGGATTTCCTACGAGCAGTACGTC. Its translation is CASSRGQGISYEQYV.

The chain links TRBV18 to TRBJ2-1; D unclear. Trimming cost V 4 bases and J 0 bases, with 10 bases left between them. CDR1 is KGHSH, CDR2 LQKENI, per germline. The CDR3 has 15 residues. CDR3 in amino acids: CASSQPHSSYNEQFF. The CDR3 DNA follows: TGTGCCAGCTCACAACCTCACTCCTCCTACAATGAGCAGTTCTTC.

The genes are TRBV2 and TRBJ2-7; TRBD2 matches 8 bases. CDR1 SNHLY and CDR2 FYNNEI come from the germline V gene. This CDR3 contains 18 residues. J was trimmed by 2 bases and V by 2 bases; bases with no gene match: 14. The CDR3 protein is CASSETPRLAGATYEQYF. The CDR3 DNA sequence: TGTGCCAGCAGTGAAACCCCACGGCTAGCGGGCGCTACCTACGAGCAGTACTTC.

The CDR3 DNA is TGTGCCAGCAGCCTGGGACAGGGTAACAATGAGCAGTTCTTC. It specifies CASSLGQGNNEQFF. The chain has TRBV6-5 and TRBJ2-1; TRBD1 agrees at 9 bases. CDR3 size: 14 residues. Trimming removed 6 bases from V and 5 bases from J; junction bases left unmatched: 5. Germline CDR1 reads MNHEY; CDR2 reads SVGAGI.

The chain employs TRBV28 and TRBJ1-5, with 7 bases matching TRBD1. Looked up from germline, CDR1 is MDHEN and CDR2 is SYDVKM. Trimming removed 5 bases from V and 6 bases from J; junction bases left unmatched: 16. The CDR3 has 17 residues. DNA of the CDR3: TGTGCCAGCAGTCTACTATCCGGGACAGAGACACGTCAGCCCCAGCATTTT. It specifies CASSLLSGTETRQPQHF.

V is TRBV5-6 and J is TRBJ2-2; 8 bases match TRBD1. The V gene's germline CDR1 is SGHDT and CDR2 YYEEEE. The CDR3 runs to 16 residues. V lost 4 bases to trimming and J lost 1 base; unmatched junction nucleotides: 6. The CDR3 spells CASSRIGTGNTGELFF. In DNA form, the CDR3 reads TGTGCCAGCAGCCGTATCGGGACAGGGAACACCGGGGAGCTGTTTTTT.

This chain connects TRBV24-1 to TRBJ2-5; TRBD1 aligns across 8 bases. The germline gives CDR1 KGHDR, CDR2 SFDVKD. The junction had 4 bases not matched to a gene; V was cut back by 3 bases and J by 2 bases. The CDR3 sequence is 15 residues long. The CDR3 loop is CATSDGQGRQETQYF. The CDR3, as DNA: TGTGCCACCAGTGATGGACAGGGTAGGCAAGAGACCCAGTACTTC.

The chain links TRBV9 to TRBJ1-6; D is ambiguous. With 3 bases removed from V and 10 bases from J, the gap between germline ends came to 14 bases. Germline loops: CDR1 SGDLS, CDR2 YYNGEE. The CDR3 length is 14 residues. CDR3 in DNA: TGTGCCAGCAGCGCAGAAGCCGGGGTGTCACCCCTCCACTTT. It specifies CASSAEAGVSPLHF.

The chain employs TRBV2 and TRBJ2-3; D may match TRBD1 or TRBD2 (7 bases each). V was trimmed by 7 bases and J by 4 bases, leaving 15 bases between them. From germline, CDR1 is SNHLY and CDR2 FYNNEI. The length of the CDR3 is 14 residues. This CDR3 is CASIYRGGADTQYF. The CDR3 DNA reads TGTGCCAGCATATACAGGGGAGGGGCAGATACGCAGTATTTT.

The chain employs TRBV27 and TRBJ2-5; D may be TRBD2 (6 bases). CDR3 length: 16 residues. Germline lookup yields CDR1 MNHEY and CDR2 SMNVEV (reference sequence). The ends were cut back, 5 bases at V and 2 bases at J, with 18 bases in the middle. CDR3 residues: CASSPITGAEQETQYF. CDR3 sequence (DNA): TGTGCCAGCAGTCCCATCACGGGAGCCGAACAAGAGACCCAGTACTTC.

The chain employs TRBV13 and TRBJ2-3; D is tentatively TRBD1 or TRBD2 (6 bases each). Germline values: CDR1 PRHDT, CDR2 FYEKMQ (reference sequence). The CDR3 covers 15 residues. The V and J ends lost 2 bases and 5 bases respectively, with 14 bases between them. The CDR3 loop is CASSLRPGARDTQYF. In nucleotides, the CDR3 is TGTGCCAGCAGCTTAAGGCCGGGGGCAAGAGATACGCAGTATTTT.

This chain connects TRBV27 to TRBJ2-7; perhaps TRBD1 as D (6 bases). Trimming took off 0 bases at V and 5 bases at J, with 14 bases between the two ends. CDR1 and CDR2 (germline): MNHEY, SMNVEV (reference sequence). The CDR3 length is 15 residues. In DNA, the CDR3 is TGTGCCAGCAGTTTATCGGCACAGGGTCTGAACGAGCAGTACTTC. It codes for CASSLSAQGLNEQYF.

V and J are TRBV5-1 and TRBJ1-1, with 10 positions matching TRBD1. Germline V CDR1 and CDR2: SGHRS, YFSETQ. The J segment lost 5 bases and the V segment lost 3 bases, leaving 4 bases of the junction unmatched. CDR3 size: 14 residues. The CDR3 DNA sequence: TGCGCCAGCAGCTCGGACAGGGGGGAGACTGAAGCTTTCTTT. Translated, it gives CASSSDRGETEAFF.

The chain uses TRBV6-5 and TRBJ2-7, with no clear D. The CDR3 runs to 15 residues. Germline V gene data show CDR1 as MNHEY and CDR2 as SVGAGI. Between the trimmed V and J ends, which lost 0 bases and 3 bases, there was a span of 12 bases. CDR3 residues: CASSYSTPSRYEQYF. Here the CDR3 DNA reads TGTGCCAGCAGTTACTCGACACCCTCCCGCTACGAGCAGTACTTC.

V gene TRBV29-1 combines with J gene TRBJ2-7; 9 bases line up with TRBD1. CDR3 length: 14 residues. The ends lost 6 bases at V and 5 bases at J; junction bases unmatched: 11. The germline CDR1 and CDR2 sequences are SQVTM and ANQGSEA. This chain's CDR3 is CSVDPGQGTHEQYF. The DNA of the CDR3 is TGCAGCGTAGATCCGGGACAGGGTACCCACGAGCAGTACTTC.

CDR3 bases: TGTGCCACCAGCAGAGACCTGGACAGGGAAAACATCAATCAGCCCCAGCATTTT. Translating gives CATSRDLDRENINQPQHF. This chain joins TRBV15 and TRBJ1-5, with 8 bases matching TRBD1. Trimming at V came to 0 bases and at J to 3 bases, leaving 10 bases not matched to a gene. CDR3 length equals 18 residues. Germline V gene data show CDR1 as LNHNV and CDR2 as YYDKDF (reference sequence).

V is TRBV5-1 and J is TRBJ2-6; no firm D call. V dropped 4 bases and J dropped 3 bases, with 17 bases sitting between them. This CDR3 is 17 amino acids long. CDR1 SGHRS and CDR2 YFSETQ come from the germline V gene. CDR3 nucleotides: TGCGCCAGCAGCGAGCAACCCGGTAGCCGTGGGGCCAACGTCCTGACTTTC. It translates to CASSEQPGSRGANVLTF.

The J gene is TRBJ1-6, the V gene TRBV10-3; D not resolved. Per germline, CDR1 ENHRY and CDR2 SYGVKD. V was pared by 10 bases and J by 8 bases, with 12 bases between. This CDR3 is built from 12 residues. The CDR3 DNA is TGTGCCACCGGGCCTGGAGATTCACCCCTCCACTTT. It specifies CATGPGDSPLHF.

The table lists this clone with a few counts. The V gene is TRBV19, the J gene TRBJ2-1, with D possibly being TRBD2 (5 bases). This CDR3 spans 12 amino acids. CDR1 and CDR2 from the germline V gene are LNHDA and SQIVND (reference sequence). V was clipped by 3 bases and J by 10 bases, with 10 bases between them. The CDR3 is CASSIRTGEQFF. The CDR3 DNA sequence: TGTGCCAGTAGTATTCGGACTGGGGAGCAGTTCTTC.

V and J are TRBV7-9 and TRBJ2-1; weak D call: TRBD2 (6 bases). The length of the CDR3 is 14 residues. V was cut by 7 bases and J by 0 bases, with 10 bases left in between. Germline V gives CDR1 SEHNR, CDR2 FQNEAQ (reference sequence). Here the CDR3 DNA reads TGTGCCAGCACCTCCGGGAGCTCCTACAATGAGCAGTTCTTC. It specifies CASTSGSSYNEQFF.

The CDR3 region has the DNA TGTGCCAGCAGTTTATTCTCGGGAAGCAATCAGCCCCAGCATTTT. Its protein product is CASSLFSGSNQPQHF. V and J are TRBV27 and TRBJ1-5; D ambiguous. The germline V gene encodes CDR1 MNHEY and CDR2 SMNVEV (reference sequence). The CDR3 has 15 residues. The ends were cut back, 1 base at V and 1 base at J, with 8 bases in the middle.

This clone was seen a single time. The V call is TRBV6-5, the J call TRBJ2-1, with D possibly matching TRBD2 (5 bases). Trimming left V 0 bases short and J 7 bases short, with 7 bases between. The CDR3 has 13 residues. The germline V gene encodes CDR1 MNHEY and CDR2 SVGAGI. The CDR3 region is CASSYSRENEQFF. The CDR3 DNA follows: TGTGCCAGCAGTTACTCCCGGGAAAATGAGCAGTTCTTC.

The chain combines TRBV6-2 or TRBV6-3 with TRBJ1-3, with unresolved D. CDR3 length equals 15 residues. The V and J ends lost 4 bases and 0 bases respectively, with 10 bases between them. Per the germline V gene, CDR1 is MNHEY and CDR2 is SVGEGT. CDR3 nucleotides: TGTGCCAGCAGTTCCGGAACCGTCTCTGGAAACACCATATATTTT. It specifies CASSSGTVSGNTIYF.